This T cell receptor beta chain was found in a study of technical replicates of blood from several donors. Germline assignment: CDR1 LNHNV and CDR2 YYDKDF (reference sequence). The CDR3 covers 15 residues. Deletions cut 0 bases from V and 6 bases from J, with 9 bases between. Using immunoSEQ multiplex PCR, the repertoire was profiled, and TCRdb retains in-frame clones only, with some absent. The sample contains 64,000 or so clones, approximately 83% of which appear only once. V and J are TRBV15 and TRBJ1-6, with a tentative D call TRBD1 (5 bases). The source of this sequence is a human donor in good health. Some clones in this sample may be carry-over from other donors' samples. Sequencing was done on a sample of PBMCs. This CDR3 is CATSRDPQGNSPLHF. CDR3 in DNA: TGTGCCACCAGCAGAGATCCCCAGGGTAATTCACCCCTCCACTTT.